The 23 T cell receptor beta chains listed next were all sequenced from one sample in a study of blood T cell repertoires in COVID-19. Some clones are missing from TCRdb's copy, which holds only in-frame ones; the method was immunoSEQ multiplex PCR. The sample lists more than 200,000 clones; about 82% were seen once. The sequencing input was peripheral blood. These receptors were taken from a woman of 80 years or more with acute or convalescent COVID-19.

CDR3 in amino acids: CASSLAMGRTGELFF. DNA for the CDR3: TGTGCCAGCAGCTTAGCGATGGGGCGCACCGGGGAGCTGTTTTTT. This chain links TRBV7-8 with TRBJ2-2; D possibly corresponds to TRBD1 (5 bases). V lost 0 bases and J lost 4, with 9 bases in between. Looked up from germline, CDR1 is SGHVS and CDR2 is FQNEAQ. CDR3 length equals 15 residues.

This chain connects TRBV9 to TRBJ1-4, with a possible D match to TRBD1 (6 bases). Trimming took 2 bases from V and 6 from J, leaving 8 bases between them. Germline loops: CDR1 SGDLS, CDR2 YYNGEE. This CDR3 comprises 13 residues. The CDR3 here is CASSVRQDEKLFF. The DNA of the CDR3 is TGTGCCAGCAGCGTTAGACAGGATGAAAAACTGTTTTTT.

This clone came up once. The CDR3 sequence: CASSPGVAMSSYEQYF. Here the CDR3 DNA reads TGCGCCAGCAGCCCGGGGGTAGCGATGAGCTCCTACGAGCAGTACTTC. J is TRBJ2-7 and V is TRBV5-1; a weak D match, TRBD2 (6 bases). CDR3 length: 16 amino acids. Germline V gene data show CDR1 as SGHRS and CDR2 as YFSETQ. Trimming took 4 bases from V and 0 from J, leaving 17 bases between them. Combining the CDR3 with reference TRBV5-1 and TRBJ2-7 gives the whole variable domain KAGVTQTPRYLIKTRGQQVTLSCSPISGHRSVSWYQQTPGQGLQFLFEYFSETQRNKGNFPGRFSGRQFSNSRSEMNVSTLELGDSALYLCASSPGVAMSSYEQYFGPGTRLTVT.

This chain uses TRBV5-1 with TRBJ1-2; 7 bases are shared with TRBD1. Germline CDR1 reads SGHRS; CDR2 reads YFSETQ. The CDR3 consists of 15 residues. Trimming removed 0 bases from V and 3 bases from J; junction bases left unmatched: 5. CDR3 bases: TGCGCCAGCAGCTTGGACCAGCAGGGGGACTATGGCTACACCTTC. It encodes CASSLDQQGDYGYTF.

This rearrangement joins TRBV2 to TRBJ1-3; TRBD1 might be the D (5 bases). Germline V gives CDR1 SNHLY, CDR2 FYNNEI. The V gene lost 8 bases and the J gene lost 0 bases, with 11 bases spanning the gap. This CDR3 comprises 14 residues. This CDR3 reads CASVRDFSGNTIYF. DNA for the CDR3: TGTGCCAGCGTCCGGGACTTCTCTGGAAACACCATATATTTT.

This clone showed up just once. The gene calls are TRBV7-2 and TRBJ2-7; 7 bases match TRBD1. Unmatched junction bases numbered 4, after V lost 3 bases and J lost 2 bases. Per germline, CDR1 SGHTA and CDR2 FQGNSA. This CDR3 spans 14 amino acids. The CDR3 is CASSFRQGPYEQYF. CDR3 bases: TGTGCCAGCAGCTTTCGACAGGGCCCCTACGAGCAGTACTTC.

The table lists this clone with a count of one. V and J are TRBV29-1 and TRBJ2-3; maybe TRBD2 (6 bases). There are 10 residues in the CDR3. The germline CDR1 and CDR2 sequences are SQVTM and ANQGSEA. Trimming pared 2 bases from V and 14 bases from J, leaving 11 bases between. The CDR3 loop reads CSVESGSPYF. For the CDR3, the DNA is TGCAGCGTTGAAAGCGGGTCCCCGTATTTT.

The chain couples TRBV5-6 to TRBJ1-2; no firm D call. The CDR3 has 13 residues. The germline CDR1 and CDR2 sequences are SGHDT and YYEEEE. V gave up 4 bases and J gave up 4 bases, with 11 bases separating them. The CDR3 nucleotides read TGTGCCAGCAGCCCCGGCGGTAGCTATGGCTACACCTTC. As protein: CASSPGGSYGYTF.

The chain employs TRBV28 and TRBJ1-2; D may be TRBD1 (5 bases). This CDR3 comprises 14 residues. V lost 4 bases to trimming and J lost 5 bases, with 14 bases between them. Germline V lookup: CDR1 MDHEN, CDR2 SYDVKM. The CDR3 coding sequence is TGTGCCAGCAGTTCCCCGGCGTCAGGGTATGGCTACACCTTC. It codes for CASSSPASGYGYTF.

V and J are TRBV19 and TRBJ1-5; the match to TRBD1 covers 9 bases. V lost 5 bases, J lost 5 bases, and 7 bases stayed unmatched. This CDR3 is 15 amino acids long. CDR1 LNHDA and CDR2 SQIVND come from the germline V gene (reference sequence). CDR3 nucleotide sequence: TGTGCCAGTAGTGCGGACAGGGGCAAAGATCAGCCCCAGCATTTT. Encoded protein: CASSADRGKDQPQHF.

This clone has a handful of counts. The chain combines TRBV18 with TRBJ2-3; D perhaps matches TRBD1 (6 bases). The V and J ends lost 0 bases and 4 bases respectively, with 20 bases between them. CDR1 KGHSH and CDR2 LQKENI come from the germline V gene. The CDR3 sequence is 18 residues long. The CDR3 spells CASSPPYLQGNFADTQYF. The CDR3 DNA sequence: TGTGCCAGCTCACCACCGTATTTGCAGGGGAATTTTGCAGATACGCAGTATTTT.

The chain uses TRBV24-1 and TRBJ1-6; D is possibly TRBD1 (6 bases). The CDR3 sequence is 17 residues long. V was trimmed by 3 bases and J by 6 bases, leaving 17 bases between them. Per germline, CDR1 KGHDR and CDR2 SFDVKD. CDR3 nucleotides: TGTGCCACCAGTGATGAACTACAGGGAAGAGGTAATTCACCCCTCCACTTT. Translation: CATSDELQGRGNSPLHF.

This clone was seen only a few times. The genes are TRBV3-1 (or the pseudogene TRBV3-2) and TRBJ2-7, with D unclear. Between the trimmed V and J ends, which lost 2 bases and 6 bases, there was a span of 5 bases. CDR1 LGHDT and CDR2 YNNKEL come from the germline V gene (reference sequence). The CDR3 spans 11 residues. The CDR3 loop is CASSQLGEQYF. The CDR3 nucleotides are TGTGCCAGCAGCCAACTAGGCGAGCAGTACTTC.

The chain is built from TRBV27 and TRBJ2-2; the D is unclear. The CDR3 runs to 14 residues. V dropped 5 bases and J dropped 2 bases, with 9 bases sitting between them. From germline, CDR1 is MNHEY and CDR2 SMNVEV (reference sequence). CDR3 sequence: CASSPQKNTGELFF. The CDR3, as DNA: TGTGCCAGCAGTCCCCAGAAAAACACCGGGGAGCTGTTTTTT.

J is TRBJ1-1 and V is TRBV6-5, with TRBD1 as a possible D gene (6 bases). CDR1 is MNHEY and CDR2 is SVGAGI in the germline V gene. The CDR3 contains 14 residues. Trimming took off 5 bases at V and 2 bases at J, with 12 bases between the two ends. The CDR3 bases are TGTGCCAGCAGTCGCGGACAGCCAAACACTGAAGCTTTCTTT. Its translation: CASSRGQPNTEAFF.

This clone was seen just once. The chain has TRBV4-3 and TRBJ1-2; TRBD1 might be the D (6 bases). CDR1 and CDR2 (germline): LGHNA, YSLEER. V lost 0 bases, J lost 6 bases, and 11 bases lay in between. This CDR3 contains 14 residues. CDR3 sequence (DNA): TGCGCCAGCAGCCAAGAGAGGCAGGGGCATGGCTACACCTTC. Protein sequence: CASSQERQGHGYTF.

V gene TRBV19 combines with J gene TRBJ2-1, with 16 nucleotides matching TRBD2. CDR1 and CDR2 from the germline V gene are LNHDA and SQIVND (reference sequence). With V trimmed by 4 bases and J by 8 bases, 11 bases remained unmatched. This CDR3 spans 18 amino acids. CDR3 sequence (DNA): TGTGCCAGTAGTAAATCCGGGACTAGCGGGAGGGCCGGGGATGAGCAGTTCTTC. It codes for CASSKSGTSGRAGDEQFF.

V and J are TRBV6-1 and TRBJ2-5; 8 bases match TRBD1. Losses at the gene ends were 3 bases for V and 4 bases for J; bases not matched to a gene: 4. Germline V gene lookup returns CDR1 MNHNS and CDR2 SASEGT. This CDR3 contains 14 residues. In nucleotides, the CDR3 is TGTGCCAGCAGTGAGGACAGGGTGGGAGAGACCCAGTACTTC. This sequence encodes CASSEDRVGETQYF.

V usage is TRBV27 and J usage is TRBJ1-6; no reliable D call. CDR3 length equals 14 residues. Germline V gene lookup returns CDR1 MNHEY and CDR2 SMNVEV (reference sequence). V was cut by 6 bases and J by 8 bases, with 14 bases left in between. The CDR3 protein is CASRLEVAYSPLHF. CDR3 in DNA: TGTGCCAGCAGGCTAGAGGTGGCATATTCACCCCTCCACTTT.

This clone came up a few times. The chain combines TRBV15 with TRBJ1-1; no firm D call. This CDR3 contains 14 residues. The V and J ends lost 0 bases and 3 bases respectively, with 8 bases between them. Per the germline V gene, CDR1 is LNHNV and CDR2 is YYDKDF (reference sequence). The chain's CDR3 is CATSRDRQDTEAFF. The CDR3 DNA is TGTGCCACCAGCAGAGATCGTCAGGACACTGAAGCTTTCTTT.

The chain links TRBV18 to TRBJ2-7; 8 nucleotides agree with TRBD1. Trimming removed 0 bases from V and 4 bases from J; junction bases left unmatched: 5. Looked up from germline, CDR1 is KGHSH and CDR2 is LQKENI. CDR3 length: 15 amino acids. DNA of the CDR3: TGTGCCAGCTCACCACCGATGGACAGGGCTTACGAGCAGTACTTC. It encodes CASSPPMDRAYEQYF.

The chain joins TRBV27 to TRBJ1-3, with D perhaps matching TRBD1 (6 bases). The CDR3 spans 14 residues. CDR1 MNHEY and CDR2 SMNVEV come from the germline V gene (reference sequence). The V gene lost 6 bases and the J gene lost 1 base, with 10 bases spanning the gap. This CDR3 is CASSLGTSGNTIYF. The CDR3 region has the DNA TGTGCCAGCAGCCTGGGGACATCTGGAAACACCATATATTTT.

The rearrangement links TRBV7-8 to TRBJ2-3, with D perhaps matching TRBD2 (5 bases). The CDR3 runs to 14 residues. CDR1 is SGHVS, CDR2 FQNEAQ, per germline. V lost 5 bases to trimming and J lost 0 bases, with 9 bases between them. CDR3 nucleotide sequence: TGTGCCAGCAGCCCGTCGGGGAGCACAGATACGCAGTATTTT. This codes for CASSPSGSTDTQYF.